This T cell receptor (beta chain) appears in the sequencing data of a study of cytomegalovirus exposure and HLA in healthy donors. Study-wide results and limits: Productive status was seen about 90% or about 30% of the time for most TCR beta V segments in an earlier analysis.

J lost 0 bases, V lost 5 bases, and 11 bases had no gene match. Germline loops: CDR1 LGHNT, CDR2 FRNRAP. The CDR3 consists of 17 residues. 60 Vbeta and 13 Jbeta primers were used in PCR. Sequencing used immunoSEQ multiplex PCR; TCRdb keeps in-frame clones, though not all of them. This table holds about 130,000 clones, roughly 80% found once. Comments on this clone: Its antigen is still unknown.

V usage is TRBV12-5 and J usage is TRBJ2-3; 7 nucleotides align to TRBD1. The sample taken for sequencing was PBMCs. The sequence came from a girl aged 2 to 10 in good health and CMV-seronegative. CDR3 nucleotide sequence: TGTGCTAGTGGTAAGGGACAGATCGAACTTAGCACAGATACGCAGTATTTT. This encodes CASGKGQIELSTDTQYF.